The subject of this entry is one T cell receptor (beta chain). No antigen is known for it. The CDR3 covers 11 residues. Germline assignment: CDR1 SGHRS and CDR2 YFSETQ. Trimming removed 9 bases at V and 8 bases at J, with 11 bases between. Method: immunoSEQ multiplex PCR; TCRdb's copy keeps in-frame clones and lacks some. The sample carries a few hundred thousand clones, approximately 90% recorded once. This specimen comes from a study of cytomegalovirus exposure and HLA in healthy donors. Study context: It was reported in a later analysis that the same platform had been used for the 120 validation repertoires as for the 666 first-cohort repertoires. Study-wide points: The study put some 150 TCR beta chains on its list as cytomegalovirus-associated. Per published reports, the classifier diagnosed cytomegalovirus status with high specificity and sensitivity.

The receptor was derived from a woman aged 18-29 years in good health and CMV-seronegative. This chain connects TRBV5-1 to TRBJ2-2, with D possibly TRBD1 on 5 matching bases. The sequencing sample was made of PBMCs. The CDR3 region is CATLGEGELFF. The CDR3 nucleotides are TGCGCCACCTTAGGGGAAGGGGAGCTGTTTTTT.